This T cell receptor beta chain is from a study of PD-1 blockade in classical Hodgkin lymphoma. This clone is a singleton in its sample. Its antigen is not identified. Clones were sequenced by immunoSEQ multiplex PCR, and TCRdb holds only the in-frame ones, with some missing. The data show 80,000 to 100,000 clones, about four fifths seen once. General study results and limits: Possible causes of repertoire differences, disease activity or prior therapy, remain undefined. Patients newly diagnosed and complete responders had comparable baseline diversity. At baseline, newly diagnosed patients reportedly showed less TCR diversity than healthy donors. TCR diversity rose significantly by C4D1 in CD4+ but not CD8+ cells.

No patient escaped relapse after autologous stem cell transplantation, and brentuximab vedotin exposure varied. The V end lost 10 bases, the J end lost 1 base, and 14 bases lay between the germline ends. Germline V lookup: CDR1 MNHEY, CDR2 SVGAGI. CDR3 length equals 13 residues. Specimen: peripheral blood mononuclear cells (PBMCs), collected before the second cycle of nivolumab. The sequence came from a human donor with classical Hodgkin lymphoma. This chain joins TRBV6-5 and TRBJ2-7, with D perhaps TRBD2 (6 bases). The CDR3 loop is CATHPSGSYEQYF. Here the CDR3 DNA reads TGTGCCACTCACCCGAGCGGGTCCTACGAGCAGTACTTC.